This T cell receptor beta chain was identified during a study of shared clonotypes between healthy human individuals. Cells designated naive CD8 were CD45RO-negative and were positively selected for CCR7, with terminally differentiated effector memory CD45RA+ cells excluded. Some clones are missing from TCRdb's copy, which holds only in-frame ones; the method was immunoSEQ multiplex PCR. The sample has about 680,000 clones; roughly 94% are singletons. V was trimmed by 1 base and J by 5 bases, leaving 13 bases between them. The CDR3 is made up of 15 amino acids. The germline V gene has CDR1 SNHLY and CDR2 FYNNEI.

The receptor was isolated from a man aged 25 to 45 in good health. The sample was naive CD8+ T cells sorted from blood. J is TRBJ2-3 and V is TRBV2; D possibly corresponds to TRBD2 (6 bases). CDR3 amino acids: CASSEGVGRIDTQYF. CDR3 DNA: TGTGCCAGCAGTGAAGGGGTAGGGAGGATAGATACGCAGTATTTT.